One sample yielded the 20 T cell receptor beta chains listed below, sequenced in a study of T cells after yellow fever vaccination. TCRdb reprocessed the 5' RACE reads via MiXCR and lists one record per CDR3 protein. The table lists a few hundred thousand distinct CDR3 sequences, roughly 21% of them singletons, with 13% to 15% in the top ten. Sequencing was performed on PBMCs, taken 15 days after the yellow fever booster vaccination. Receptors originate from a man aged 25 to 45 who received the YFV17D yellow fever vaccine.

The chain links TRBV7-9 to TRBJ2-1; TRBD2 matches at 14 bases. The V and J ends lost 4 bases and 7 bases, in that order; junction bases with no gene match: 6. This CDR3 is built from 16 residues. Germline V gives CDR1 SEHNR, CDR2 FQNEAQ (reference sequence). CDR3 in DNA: TGTGCCAGCAGCTCCCCCGGGACTAGCGGGAGAAATGAGCAGTTCTTC. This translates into CASSSPGTSGRNEQFF.

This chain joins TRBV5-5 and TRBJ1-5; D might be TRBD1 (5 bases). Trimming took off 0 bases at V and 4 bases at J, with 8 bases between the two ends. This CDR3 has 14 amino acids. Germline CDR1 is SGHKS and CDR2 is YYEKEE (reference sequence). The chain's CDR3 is CASSLAWTNQPQHF. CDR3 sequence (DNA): TGTGCCAGCAGCTTGGCCTGGACAAATCAGCCCCAGCATTTT.

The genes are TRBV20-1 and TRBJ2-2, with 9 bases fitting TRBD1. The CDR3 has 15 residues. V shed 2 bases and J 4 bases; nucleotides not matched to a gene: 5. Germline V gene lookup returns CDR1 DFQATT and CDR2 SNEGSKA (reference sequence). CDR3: CSARNRGRATGELFF. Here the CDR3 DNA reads TGCAGTGCTAGAAACAGGGGGCGGGCCACCGGGGAGCTGTTTTTT.

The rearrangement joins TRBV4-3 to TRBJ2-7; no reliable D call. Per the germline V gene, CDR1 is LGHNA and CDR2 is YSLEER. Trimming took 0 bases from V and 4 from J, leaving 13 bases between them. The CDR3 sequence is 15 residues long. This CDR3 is CASSQETGASYEQYF. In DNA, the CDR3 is TGCGCCAGCAGCCAAGAGACCGGTGCCAGTTACGAGCAGTACTTC.

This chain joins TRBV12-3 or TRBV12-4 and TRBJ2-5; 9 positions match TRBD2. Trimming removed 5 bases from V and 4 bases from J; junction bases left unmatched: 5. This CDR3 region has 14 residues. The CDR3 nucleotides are TGTGCCAGCAGTCCCCGACTAGCGGTAGAGACCCAGTACTTC. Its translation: CASSPRLAVETQYF.

CDR3 amino acids: CASSLGRGPSYEQYF. The CDR3 DNA sequence: TGTGCCAGCAGTTTAGGCAGGGGGCCGTCCTACGAGCAGTACTTC. V gene TRBV28 combines with J gene TRBJ2-7; 8 nucleotides align to TRBD1. V shed 2 bases, J shed 1 base, and the junction held 4 bases outside the gene matches. Germline V gene data show CDR1 as MDHEN and CDR2 as SYDVKM. This CDR3 region has 15 residues.

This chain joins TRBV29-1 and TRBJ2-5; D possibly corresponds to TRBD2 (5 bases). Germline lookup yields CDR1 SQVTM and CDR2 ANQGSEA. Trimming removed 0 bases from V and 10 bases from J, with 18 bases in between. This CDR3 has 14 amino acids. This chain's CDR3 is CSVEDWGTRVFQYF. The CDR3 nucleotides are TGCAGCGTTGAAGATTGGGGAACGCGGGTCTTCCAGTACTTC. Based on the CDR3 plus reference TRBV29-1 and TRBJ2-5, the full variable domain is SAVISQKPSRDICQRGTSLTIQCQVDSQVTMMFWYRQQPGQSLTLIATANQGSEATYESGFVIDKFPISRPNLTFSTLTVSNMSPEDSSIYLCSVEDWGTRVFQYFGPGTRLLVL.

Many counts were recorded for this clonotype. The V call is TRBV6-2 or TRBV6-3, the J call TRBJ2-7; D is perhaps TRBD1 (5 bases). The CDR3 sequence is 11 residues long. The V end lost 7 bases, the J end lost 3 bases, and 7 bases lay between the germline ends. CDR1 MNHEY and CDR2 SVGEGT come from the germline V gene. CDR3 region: CASTQGYEQYF. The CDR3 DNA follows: TGTGCCAGCACCCAGGGCTACGAGCAGTACTTC.

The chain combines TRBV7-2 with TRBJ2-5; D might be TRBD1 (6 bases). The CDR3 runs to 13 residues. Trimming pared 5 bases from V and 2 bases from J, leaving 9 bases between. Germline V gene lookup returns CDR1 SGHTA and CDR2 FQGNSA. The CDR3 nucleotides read TGTGCCAGCAGCCCGCAGGGGCAAGAGACCCAGTACTTC. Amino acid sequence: CASSPQGQETQYF.

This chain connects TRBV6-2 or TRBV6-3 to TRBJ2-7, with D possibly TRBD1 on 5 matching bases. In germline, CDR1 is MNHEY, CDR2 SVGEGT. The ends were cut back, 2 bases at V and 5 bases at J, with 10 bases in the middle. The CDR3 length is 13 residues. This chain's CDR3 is CASSYPGLDEQYF. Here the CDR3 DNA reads TGTGCCAGCAGTTACCCAGGGTTGGACGAGCAGTACTTC.

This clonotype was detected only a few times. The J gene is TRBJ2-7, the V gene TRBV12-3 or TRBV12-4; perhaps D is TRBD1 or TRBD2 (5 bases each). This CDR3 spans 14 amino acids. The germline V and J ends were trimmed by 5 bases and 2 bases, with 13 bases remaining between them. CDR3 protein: CASSTSGSTYEQYF. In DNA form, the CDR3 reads TGTGCCAGCAGTACATCAGGGAGCACCTACGAGCAGTACTTC.

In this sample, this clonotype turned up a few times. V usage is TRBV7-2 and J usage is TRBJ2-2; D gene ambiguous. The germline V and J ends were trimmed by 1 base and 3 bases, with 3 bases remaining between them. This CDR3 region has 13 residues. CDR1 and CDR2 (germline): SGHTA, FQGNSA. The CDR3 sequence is CASSLVHTGELFF. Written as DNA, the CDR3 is TGTGCCAGCAGCTTAGTCCACACCGGGGAGCTGTTTTTT. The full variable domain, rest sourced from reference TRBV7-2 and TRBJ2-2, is GAGVSQSPSNKVTEKGKDVELRCDPISGHTALYWYRQSLGQGLEFLIYFQGNSAPDKSGLPSDRFSAERTGGSVSTLTIQRTQQEDSAVYLCASSLVHTGELFFGEGSRLTVL.

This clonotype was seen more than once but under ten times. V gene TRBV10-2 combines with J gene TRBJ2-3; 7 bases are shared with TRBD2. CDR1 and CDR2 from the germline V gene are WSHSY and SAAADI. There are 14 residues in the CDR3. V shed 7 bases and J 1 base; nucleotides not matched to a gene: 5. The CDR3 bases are TGCGCCAGCAAGAAGCGGGACCGCACAGATACGCAGTATTTT. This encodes CASKKRDRTDTQYF.

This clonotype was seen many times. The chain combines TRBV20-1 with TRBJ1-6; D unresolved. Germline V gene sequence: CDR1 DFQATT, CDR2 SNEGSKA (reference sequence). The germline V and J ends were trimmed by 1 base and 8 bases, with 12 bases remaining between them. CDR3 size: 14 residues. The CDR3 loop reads CSARVGSYDSPLHF. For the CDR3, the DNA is TGCAGTGCTAGAGTGGGTAGCTACGATTCACCCCTCCACTTT.

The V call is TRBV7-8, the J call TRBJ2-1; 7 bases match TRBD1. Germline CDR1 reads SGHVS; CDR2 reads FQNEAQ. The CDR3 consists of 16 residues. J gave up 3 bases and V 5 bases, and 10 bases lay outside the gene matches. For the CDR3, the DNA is TGTGCCAGCAGCCTTACGAGCCGACAGGGCTACAATGAGCAGTTCTTC. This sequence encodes CASSLTSRQGYNEQFF.

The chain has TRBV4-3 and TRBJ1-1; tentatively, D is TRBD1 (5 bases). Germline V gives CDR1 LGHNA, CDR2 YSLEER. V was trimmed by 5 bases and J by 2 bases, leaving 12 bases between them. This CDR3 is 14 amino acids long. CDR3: CASSYEQGNTEAFF. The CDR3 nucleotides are TGCGCCAGCAGCTACGAGCAGGGAAACACTGAAGCTTTCTTT.

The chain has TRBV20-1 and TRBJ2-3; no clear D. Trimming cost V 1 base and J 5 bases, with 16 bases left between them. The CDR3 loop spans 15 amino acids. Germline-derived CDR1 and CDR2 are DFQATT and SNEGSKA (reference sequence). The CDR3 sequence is CSARGILTPRDTQYF. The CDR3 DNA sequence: TGCAGTGCTAGAGGGATACTCACTCCACGAGATACGCAGTATTTT.

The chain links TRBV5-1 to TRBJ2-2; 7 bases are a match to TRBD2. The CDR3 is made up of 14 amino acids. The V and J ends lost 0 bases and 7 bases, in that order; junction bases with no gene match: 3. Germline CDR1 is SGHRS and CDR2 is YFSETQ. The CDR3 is CASSLELAGGELFF. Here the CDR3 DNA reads TGCGCCAGCAGCTTGGAGTTAGCGGGCGGGGAGCTGTTTTTT.

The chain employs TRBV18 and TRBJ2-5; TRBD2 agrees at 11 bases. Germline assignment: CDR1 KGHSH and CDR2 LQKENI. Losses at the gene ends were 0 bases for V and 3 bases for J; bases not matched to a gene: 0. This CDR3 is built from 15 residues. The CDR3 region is CASSPPSGREETQYF. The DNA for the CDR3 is TGTGCCAGCTCACCACCTAGCGGGAGGGAAGAGACCCAGTACTTC.

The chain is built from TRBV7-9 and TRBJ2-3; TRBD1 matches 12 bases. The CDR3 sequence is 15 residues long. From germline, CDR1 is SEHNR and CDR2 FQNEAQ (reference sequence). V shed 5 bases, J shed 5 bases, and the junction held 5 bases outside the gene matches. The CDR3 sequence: CASSAGQGAIDTQYF. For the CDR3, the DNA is TGTGCCAGCAGCGCGGGACAGGGGGCGATAGATACGCAGTATTTT. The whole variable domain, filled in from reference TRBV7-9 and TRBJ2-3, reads DTGVSQNPRHKITKRGQNVTFRCDPISEHNRLYWYRQTLGQGPEFLTYFQNEAQLEKSRLLSDRFSAERPKGSFSTLEIQRTEQGDSAMYLCASSAGQGAIDTQYFGPGTRLTVL.